Following are 13 T cell receptor beta chains from one sample sequenced in a study of early T cells in non-severe SARS-CoV-2 infection. Via MiXCR, TCRdb re-called the 5' RACE reads, giving one row per CDR3 protein. The table lists under 140,000 distinct CDR3 sequences, over 10% of them singletons, with less than 4.5% in the top ten. The sample was whole blood, taken at baseline. These receptors all come from an adult who was a healthcare worker with PCR-confirmed SARS-CoV-2 infection or an uninfected control (not recorded which).

The V gene is TRBV2, the J gene TRBJ1-6; D remains unclear. This CDR3 has 15 amino acids. The germline V gene has CDR1 SNHLY and CDR2 FYNNEI. V was pared by 7 bases and J by 0 bases, with 10 bases between. In DNA, the CDR3 is TGTGCCAGCAACCGACTCCGCTCCTATAATTCACCCCTCCACTTT. It is translated as CASNRLRSYNSPLHF.

This clonotype was seen more than once but under ten times. V is TRBV13 and J is TRBJ2-5; D ambiguous. Germline CDR1 reads PRHDT; CDR2 reads FYEKMQ (reference sequence). The V end lost 6 bases, the J end lost 5 bases, and 16 bases lay between the germline ends. This CDR3 contains 14 residues. The CDR3 nucleotides are TGTGCCAGCAGTCCCTTTACCGCACCGGAGACCCAGTACTTC. Its translation: CASSPFTAPETQYF.

This clonotype showed up many times. The chain has TRBV27 and TRBJ1-1; D is perhaps TRBD1 (5 bases). The CDR3 extends over 14 amino acids. Germline V gene data show CDR1 as MNHEY and CDR2 as SMNVEV (reference sequence). The V end was cut by 3 bases, the J end by 1 base, with 9 bases between. Written as DNA, the CDR3 is TGTGCCAGCAGTTTCGACAGCCAGAACACTGAAGCTTTCTTT. This codes for CASSFDSQNTEAFF.

This clonotype was found many times. V and J are TRBV12-5 and TRBJ1-5; no firm D call. Trimming left V 0 bases short and J 2 bases short, with 17 bases between. CDR3 length equals 18 residues. Germline V CDR1 and CDR2: LGHNT, FRNRAP. CDR3 residues: CASGLVLFGRMRNQPQHF. As DNA, the CDR3 is TGTGCTAGTGGTTTGGTACTTTTCGGGAGAATGCGCAATCAGCCCCAGCATTTT.

This chain links TRBV6-1 with TRBJ2-6; perhaps TRBD1 as D (6 bases). The V gene lost 6 bases and the J gene lost 0 bases, with 12 bases spanning the gap. The CDR3 is made up of 16 amino acids. CDR1 and CDR2 (germline): MNHNS, SASEGT. The CDR3 loop is CASSYQGGSGANVLTF. Here the CDR3 DNA reads TGTGCCAGCAGCTACCAAGGGGGCTCTGGGGCCAACGTCCTGACTTTC.

Many counts were recorded for this clonotype. The chain recombines TRBV10-3 with TRBJ1-1; no firm D call. CDR1 and CDR2 (germline): ENHRY, SYGVKD. V was clipped by 0 bases and J by 4 bases, with 9 bases between them. The CDR3 has 14 amino acids. This chain's CDR3 is CAISESTEITEAFF. In nucleotides, the CDR3 is TGTGCCATCAGTGAGTCGACGGAAATCACTGAAGCTTTCTTT.

J is TRBJ2-7 and V is TRBV27, with D possibly TRBD1 on 5 matching bases. Germline lookup yields CDR1 MNHEY and CDR2 SMNVEV (reference sequence). CDR3 length: 15 amino acids. Trimming pared 2 bases from V and 7 bases from J, leaving 18 bases between. The CDR3 region is CASSLTRQPGLEQYF. CDR3 DNA sequence: TGTGCCAGCAGTTTAACCCGACAGCCTGGTTTGGAGCAGTACTTC.

This clonotype was seen more than once but under ten times. The chain is built from TRBV5-1 and TRBJ2-1, with 10 bases identical to TRBD2. The CDR3 spans 17 residues. With 0 bases clipped from V and 8 bases from J, the junction kept 11 bases outside the gene matches. Germline V lookup: CDR1 SGHRS, CDR2 YFSETQ. CDR3 protein: CASSLVSSGGAVHEQFF. The CDR3 coding sequence is TGCGCCAGCAGCTTGGTTTCTAGCGGGGGTGCCGTCCATGAGCAGTTCTTC.

The chain uses TRBV6-5 and TRBJ1-2; D may be TRBD1 (5 bases). The CDR3 has 14 residues. The V end was cut by 5 bases, the J end by 4 bases, with 14 bases between. Germline CDR1 reads MNHEY; CDR2 reads SVGAGI. Written as DNA, the CDR3 is TGTGCCAGCAGTCCGAATGGGGGTGGCTATGGCTACACCTTC. Its translation is CASSPNGGGYGYTF.

This clonotype was detected many times. V is TRBV14 and J is TRBJ2-3; D ambiguous. Germline-derived CDR1 and CDR2 are SGHDN and FVKESK. The CDR3 length is 14 residues. V lost 0 bases and J 7 bases, leaving 11 bases between the germline ends. For the CDR3, the DNA is TGTGCCAGCAGCCAAGATCCGCCCCCATATACGCAGTATTTT. This sequence encodes CASSQDPPPYTQYF.

This clonotype was detected many times. This chain connects TRBV7-3 to TRBJ1-6; a possible D gene is TRBD1 (5 bases). V dropped 8 bases and J dropped 4 bases, with 18 bases sitting between them. The CDR3 totals 16 residues. The germline gives CDR1 SGHTA, CDR2 FQGTGA. CDR3 amino acids: CASSVQPAGYNSPLHF. In DNA, the CDR3 is TGTGCCAGCTCCGTGCAGCCGGCAGGGTATAATTCACCCCTCCACTTT.

This clonotype was seen a handful of times. One end of the junction varies from germline; a read error may be responsible. The chain links TRBV24-1 to TRBJ2-5, with 8 bases that match TRBD1. Germline V gene data show CDR1 as KGHDR and CDR2 as SFDVKD. CDR3 size: 13 residues. The CDR3 here is CATSDPLTGVLNF. In nucleotides, the CDR3 is TGTGCCACCAGTGATCCCCTGACAGGGGTCTTGAACTTC.

This clonotype was seen more than once but under ten times. The chain employs TRBV20-1 and TRBJ1-2; D is uncertain. CDR1 is DFQATT and CDR2 is SNEGSKA in the germline V gene (reference sequence). V dropped 3 bases and J dropped 0 bases, with 11 bases sitting between them. This CDR3 region has 14 residues. The CDR3 coding sequence is TGCAGTGCTAGTCGGAGGGAAGCTAACTATGGCTACACCTTC. Its translation is CSASRREANYGYTF.